The rows below give T cell receptor beta chains drawn from one sample of a study of T cell responses to AZD1222 COVID-19 vaccine. The repertoire was sequenced with immunoSEQ multiplex PCR; TCRdb's copy has only in-frame clones and lacks some. In the table there are about 130,000 clones, around 92% of which are singletons. Material: peripheral blood, obtained 28 days after the second AZD1222 dose. The receptors derive from an adult who received the AZD1222 COVID-19 vaccine. The CDR3 runs from the conserved cysteine through the conserved F or W. D genes are given only for firm matches. A row's size may be missing; if present it is once, few, many or a size class.

abundance: once
v_gene: TRBV27
j_gene: TRBJ2-7
d_gene: TRBD2
CDR3aa: CASTGGNEQYF
CDR3nt: TGTGCCAGCACCGGGGGGAACGAGCAGTACTTC

abundance: .
v_gene: TRBV28
j_gene: TRBJ1-2
d_gene: .
CDR3aa: CASGRPNYGYTF
CDR3nt: TGTGCCAGCGGGCGTCCTAACTATGGCTACACCTTC

abundance: .
v_gene: TRBV28
j_gene: TRBJ1-2
d_gene: TRBD1
CDR3aa: CASSLGQLYGYTF
CDR3nt: TGTGCCAGCAGTTTGGGACAGCTCTATGGCTACACCTTC

abundance: .
v_gene: TRBV3-1/TRBV3-2
j_gene: TRBJ2-6
d_gene: .
CDR3aa: CASSPNGGQGANVLTF
CDR3nt: TGTGCCAGCAGCCCCAACGGGGGGCAGGGGGCCAACGTCCTGACTTTC

abundance: .
v_gene: TRBV14
j_gene: TRBJ1-4
d_gene: .
CDR3aa: CASSQGAGAGLKLFF
CDR3nt: TGTGCCAGCAGCCAAGGTGCTGGGGCTGGATTGAAACTGTTTTTT

abundance: .
v_gene: TRBV4-2
j_gene: TRBJ2-1
d_gene: TRBD2
CDR3aa: CASSLLTASGGGEQFF
CDR3nt: TGTGCCAGCAGCCTTCTAACAGCTAGCGGCGGGGGTGAGCAGTTCTTC

abundance: .
v_gene: TRBV21-1
j_gene: TRBJ1-5
d_gene: .
CDR3aa: CASSNGGNQPQHF
CDR3nt: TGTGCCAGCAGCAATGGCGGGAATCAGCCCCAGCATTTT

abundance: .
v_gene: TRBV28
j_gene: TRBJ1-4
d_gene: TRBD1
CDR3aa: CASSGQGAEKLFF
CDR3nt: TGTGCCAGCAGTGGACAGGGGGCTGAAAAACTGTTTTTT

abundance: .
v_gene: TRBV19
j_gene: TRBJ2-1
d_gene: TRBD2
CDR3aa: CASSPLFGTSGRAKQFF
CDR3nt: TGTGCCAGTAGTCCGCTCTTCGGGACTAGCGGGAGGGCCAAGCAGTTCTTC

abundance: .
v_gene: TRBV19
j_gene: TRBJ1-5
d_gene: .
CDR3aa: CASSFTLGGQPQHF
CDR3nt: TGTGCCAGTAGCTTCACTTTAGGGGGTCAGCCCCAGCATTTT

abundance: once
v_gene: TRBV28
j_gene: TRBJ2-1
d_gene: .
CDR3aa: CASRVDTSSHNEQFF
CDR3nt: TGTGCCAGCAGGGTAGATACTAGCAGTCACAATGAGCAGTTCTTC

abundance: .
v_gene: TRBV2
j_gene: TRBJ2-1
d_gene: .
CDR3aa: CASSEVGARRFF
CDR3nt: TGTGCCAGCAGTGAAGTCGGGGCTAGGCGGTTCTTC

abundance: .
v_gene: TRBV10-3
j_gene: TRBJ2-1
d_gene: .
CDR3aa: CAISEGVNEQFF
CDR3nt: TGTGCCATCAGTGAGGGGGTTAATGAGCAGTTCTTC

abundance: .
v_gene: TRBV29-1
j_gene: TRBJ1-2
d_gene: .
CDR3aa: CSVGTGPSFGYTF
CDR3nt: TGCAGCGTTGGTACGGGACCGTCCTTTGGCTACACCTTC

abundance: .
v_gene: TRBV10-3
j_gene: TRBJ2-1
d_gene: TRBD2
CDR3aa: CATGLAGPNEQFF
CDR3nt: TGTGCCACAGGACTAGCGGGACCCAATGAGCAGTTCTTC

abundance: .
v_gene: TRBV9
j_gene: TRBJ1-4
d_gene: .
CDR3aa: CASSLRSFATNEKLFF
CDR3nt: TGTGCCAGCAGCCTCAGGTCCTTTGCAACTAATGAAAAACTGTTTTTT

abundance: .
v_gene: TRBV19
j_gene: TRBJ1-5
d_gene: TRBD1
CDR3aa: CASSPLDRADQPQHF
CDR3nt: TGTGCCAGTAGTCCGCTCGACAGGGCAGATCAGCCCCAGCATTTT

abundance: .
v_gene: TRBV28
j_gene: TRBJ1-6
d_gene: TRBD1
CDR3aa: CASSPDRQGSPLHF
CDR3nt: TGTGCCAGCAGTCCGGACAGGCAGGGGTCACCCCTCCACTTT

abundance: .
v_gene: TRBV19
j_gene: TRBJ1-6
d_gene: TRBD1
CDR3aa: CASTGAGSSYNSPLHF
CDR3nt: TGTGCCAGCACAGGGGCAGGGAGCTCCTATAATTCACCCCTCCACTTT

abundance: .
v_gene: TRBV7-6
j_gene: TRBJ1-1
d_gene: .
CDR3aa: CASSSIRQERNTEAFF
CDR3nt: TGTGCCAGCAGCTCCATCCGGCAGGAGCGAAACACTGAAGCTTTCTTT

abundance: once
v_gene: TRBV30
j_gene: TRBJ1-6
d_gene: TRBD1
CDR3aa: CATNQDRASPLHF
CDR3nt: TGTGCCACCAATCAGGACAGGGCTTCACCCCTCCACTTT

abundance: .
v_gene: TRBV5-6
j_gene: TRBJ1-1
d_gene: .
CDR3aa: CASIETGGGGVPEAFF
CDR3nt: TGTGCCAGCATCGAGACTGGGGGAGGGGGAGTACCTGAAGCTTTCTTT